The rows below give T cell receptor beta chains drawn from one sample of a study of post-analysis software for immune sequencing data. Via MiXCR, TCRdb re-called the PCR reads, giving one row per CDR3 protein. Of hundreds of thousands of distinct CDR3 sequences listed, roughly 30% are singletons. Sequencing was carried out using blood. These receptors were taken from a girl aged 10-17 years with multiple sclerosis. CDR3s include the opening cysteine and the closing phenylalanine or tryptophan. A D gene is named only where the DNA matches it firmly. Rows may omit the clone size; those that give it use once, few, many or a size class.

length | J | size | V | D | CDR3 | DNA
14 | TRBJ1-1 | few | TRBV13 | NA | CASSLRGWGTEAFF | TGTGCCAGCAGCTTAAGGGGATGGGGAACTGAAGCTTTCTTT
16 | TRBJ1-2 | NA | TRBV3-1 | TRBD1 | CASSQPGQGKRYGYTF | TGTGCCAGCAGCCAACCCGGACAGGGGAAGCGCTATGGCTACACCTTC
13 | TRBJ2-6 | many | TRBV28 | NA | CASETSGANVLTF | TGTGCCAGCGAAACATCTGGGGCCAACGTCCTGACTTTC
12 | TRBJ2-1 | NA | TRBV12-5 | NA | CASGLVIGEQFF | TGTGCTAGTGGTTTGGTAATTGGGGAGCAGTTCTTC
15 | TRBJ1-2 | NA | TRBV4-1 | NA | CASSQDRRTAYRYTF | TGCGCCAGCAGCCAAGATCGTCGGACAGCTTATCGCTACACCTTC
15 | TRBJ1-2 | few | TRBV6-5 | NA | CASSLSRGSVDGYTF | TGTGCCAGCTCGTTGTCCCGGGGTTCGGTAGATGGCTACACCTTC
18 | TRBJ1-1 | NA | TRBV14 | NA | CASSQVSGSTSMNTEAFF | TGTGCCAGCAGCCAAGTATCAGGGTCAACTTCCATGAACACTGAAGCTTTCTTT
15 | TRBJ2-7 | few | TRBV20-1 | TRBD1 | CSARDTGTGVDEQYF | TGCAGTGCTAGAGATACCGGGACAGGGGTTGACGAGCAGTACTTC
13 | TRBJ1-5 | few | TRBV7-4 | NA | CASSGTASGPQHF | TGTGCCAGCAGCGGGACGGCTAGCGGGCCCCAGCATTTT
14 | TRBJ2-1 | NA | TRBV2 | NA | CASSVRQGYNEQFF | TGTGCCAGCAGTGTGCGGCAGGGGTACAATGAGCAGTTCTTC
12 | TRBJ2-1 | few | TRBV4-3 | NA | CASSQTGAKQFF | TGCGCCAGCAGCCAAACGGGAGCGAAGCAGTTCTTC
14 | TRBJ1-1 | NA | TRBV10-2 | NA | CASSDHSKGFGAFF | TGCGCCAGCAGTGATCACAGCAAAGGGTTCGGAGCTTTCTTT
13 | TRBJ1-2 | NA | TRBV20-1 | TRBD1 | CSASQDRATGYTF | TGCAGTGCTAGCCAAGACAGGGCGACTGGCTACACCTTC
17 | TRBJ2-3 | few | TRBV20-1 | TRBD2 | CSAERSSGGVNRDTQYF | TGCAGTGCGGAGAGGTCTAGCGGGGGGGTTAATAGAGATACGCAGTATTTT
13 | TRBJ1-2 | NA | TRBV10-3 | NA | CAISEGHNYGYTF | TGTGCCATCAGTGAGGGACACAACTATGGCTACACCTTC
15 | TRBJ2-1 | many | TRBV7-2 | NA | CASSLATMAYNEQFF | TGTGCCAGCAGCTTAGCGACTATGGCCTACAATGAGCAGTTCTTC
14 | TRBJ2-1 | few | TRBV7-2 | NA | CASSFQGGAETQFF | TGTGCCAGCAGCTTCCAGGGGGGTGCAGAGACCCAGTTCTTC
12 | TRBJ1-5 | few | TRBV28 | NA | CASTGSNQPQHF | TGTGCCAGCACGGGAAGCAATCAGCCCCAGCATTTT
15 | TRBJ2-7 | few | TRBV6-5 | TRBD2 | CASSYSTSGRGEQYF | TGTGCCAGCAGTTACTCGACTAGCGGGAGAGGCGAGCAGTACTTC
14 | TRBJ1-2 | NA | TRBV10-3 | NA | CAISFHRANYGYTF | TGTGCCATCAGTTTTCACAGAGCTAACTATGGCTACACCTTC
16 | TRBJ2-1 | NA | TRBV28 | TRBD1 | CASSINRDRAYNEQFF | TGTGCCAGCAGTATAAACCGGGACAGGGCCTACAATGAGCAGTTCTTC
12 | TRBJ2-5 | few | TRBV6-6 | NA | CASRDYIETQYF | TGTGCCAGCAGGGACTATATCGAGACCCAGTACTTC
21 | TRBJ2-2 | few | TRBV6-5 | TRBD1 | CASSYSSGTGGAFANTGELFF | TGTGCCAGCAGTTACTCCTCCGGGACAGGGGGTGCTTTCGCGAACACCGGGGAGCTGTTTTTT
15 | TRBJ1-6 | few | TRBV20-1 | NA | CSARGRGNYNSPLHF | TGCAGTGCTAGAGGCAGGGGAAATTATAATTCACCCCTCCACTTT
11 | TRBJ1-2 | NA | TRBV29-1 | NA | CSVGFGDGYTF | TGCAGCGTTGGATTCGGGGATGGCTACACCTTC
16 | TRBJ2-7 | once | TRBV5-6 | NA | CASSGGWQTFLGEQYF | TGTGCCAGCAGCGGGGGTTGGCAGACTTTCCTGGGCGAGCAGTACTTC
15 | TRBJ2-7 | few | TRBV5-1 | NA | CASSLEGRGSYEQYF | TGCGCCAGCAGCTTGGAAGGTAGGGGCTCCTACGAGCAGTACTTC
13 | TRBJ1-1 | few | TRBV7-2 | TRBD1 | CASSLWTGTEAFF | TGTGCCAGCAGCTTATGGACAGGAACTGAAGCTTTCTTT
14 | TRBJ2-1 | many | TRBV28 | NA | CASSSPRHSNEQFF | TGTGCCAGCAGTTCCCCGCGGCACTCCAATGAGCAGTTCTTC
15 | TRBJ2-7 | few | TRBV7-2 | NA | CASSLGGGAPYEQYF | TGTGCCAGCAGCTTAGGGGGGGGGGCCCCCTACGAGCAGTACTTC
15 | TRBJ2-6 | few | TRBV7-9 | NA | CASSLVVSGANVLTF | TGTGCCAGCAGCTTAGTTGTCTCTGGGGCCAACGTCCTGACTTTC
15 | TRBJ2-1 | many | TRBV7-9 | TRBD2 | CASSPRLAENNEQFF | TGTGCCAGCAGCCCAAGACTAGCGGAAAACAATGAGCAGTTCTTC
12 | TRBJ1-2 | few | TRBV29-1 | TRBD1 | CSVGDREYGYTF | TGCAGCGTTGGGGACAGGGAGTATGGCTACACCTTC
13 | TRBJ2-1 | few | TRBV9 | NA | CASSVRDYNEQFF | TGTGCCAGCAGCGTCCGGGACTACAATGAGCAGTTCTTC
14 | TRBJ1-5 | NA | TRBV20-1 | NA | CSARLRGAHQPQHF | TGCAGTGCTAGATTGCGGGGGGCACATCAGCCCCAGCATTTT
14 | TRBJ1-5 | NA | TRBV13 | NA | CASSLGQDNQPQHF | TGTGCCAGCAGCTTGGGGCAGGACAATCAGCCCCAGCATTTT
13 | TRBJ2-7 | few | TRBV12-3/TRBV12-4 | NA | CASSHSGTRWQYF | TGTGCCAGCAGCCACTCCGGGACCCGCTGGCAGTACTTC
15 | TRBJ2-1 | NA | TRBV20-1 | TRBD2 | CSARAPLAAGNEQFF | TGCAGTGCTAGAGCTCCGCTAGCGGCAGGCAATGAGCAGTTCTTC
14 | TRBJ1-5 | NA | TRBV28 | TRBD1 | CAGSLDRDGQPQHF | TGTGCCGGCAGCCTGGACAGGGATGGTCAGCCCCAGCATTTT
16 | TRBJ2-7 | few | TRBV10-3 | TRBD1 | CAISEAGTGGFGEQYF | TGTGCCATCAGTGAGGCCGGGACAGGGGGCTTTGGCGAGCAGTACTTC
16 | TRBJ1-5 | few | TRBV12-3/TRBV12-4 | TRBD1 | CASSSHQTGGKQPQHF | TGTGCCAGCAGTTCGCACCAAACAGGGGGCAAACAGCCCCAGCATTTT
14 | TRBJ1-1 | few | TRBV10-3 | NA | CAISGTTVNTEAFF | TGTGCCATCAGTGGAACTACAGTGAACACTGAAGCTTTCTTT
13 | TRBJ2-4 | NA | TRBV20-1 | NA | CSALWTPKNIQYF | TGCAGTGCCCTATGGACACCCAAAAACATTCAGTACTTC
19 | TRBJ2-3 | NA | TRBV20-1 | TRBD2 | CSARDGLAGGPSLGDTQYF | TGCAGTGCTAGAGATGGGCTAGCGGGGGGGCCGTCATTGGGAGATACGCAGTATTTT
13 | TRBJ2-1 | few | TRBV2 | NA | CAPQRSSYNEQFF | TGTGCCCCCCAGCGGAGCTCCTACAATGAGCAGTTCTTC
16 | TRBJ1-6 | few | TRBV3-1 | TRBD1 | CASSQGQGGYNSPLHF | TGTGCCAGCAGCCAAGGGCAGGGGGGATATAATTCACCCCTCCACTTT